The 29 T cell receptor beta chains listed next were all sequenced from one sample in a study of human T cells and chemical hapten exposure. The sample's time point: patch test 1, 2 weeks after DPC sensitization. Treatment denoted: therapeutic diphenylcyclopropenone sensitization with weekly scalp DPC. TCRdb redid the calling of the RACE reads with MiXCR, one entry per CDR3 protein. Here the sample spans approximately 57,000 distinct CDR3 sequences, about 9.3% being singletons. The sequenced sample was whole blood, obtained in connection with sensitization to the hapten diphenylcyclopropenone (DPC). The receptors here all came from a woman between 40 and 50 years old with alopecia areata. Some clones in this sample may be carry-over from other donors' samples.

In its sample, this clonotype was seen many times. The gene calls are TRBV12-3 or TRBV12-4 and TRBJ1-5; TRBD1 agrees at 11 bases. V was clipped by 1 base and J by 3 bases; unmatched bases: 11. This CDR3 contains 19 residues. The CDR3 DNA reads TGTGCCAGCAGTTTAGGCCTTGGACAGGGGGCCGAGCTCAATCAGCCCCAGCATTTT. This sequence encodes CASSLGLGQGAELNQPQHF.

This clonotype has just a few counts. The chain couples TRBV30 to TRBJ2-5; TRBD1 matches at 7 bases. Looked up from germline, CDR1 is GTSNPN and CDR2 is SVGIG (reference sequence). V was clipped by 2 bases and J by 0 bases; unmatched bases: 6. The CDR3 covers 15 residues. For the CDR3, the DNA is TGTGCCTGGAGTTGGGGACAGATAGACCAAGAGACCCAGTACTTC. Amino acids: CAWSWGQIDQETQYF.

This clonotype was observed many times. The chain has TRBV7-2 and TRBJ2-2, with D uncertain. The CDR3 spans 15 residues. The V gene lost 1 base and the J gene lost 2 bases, with 8 bases spanning the gap. Germline V gives CDR1 SGHTA, CDR2 FQGNSA. The CDR3: CASSLVRRNTGELFF. DNA of the CDR3: TGTGCCAGCAGCTTAGTCAGACGAAACACCGGGGAGCTGTTTTTT. Based on the CDR3 plus reference TRBV7-2 and TRBJ2-2, the full variable domain is GAGVSQSPSNKVTEKGKDVELRCDPISGHTALYWYRQSLGQGLEFLIYFQGNSAPDKSGLPSDRFSAERTGGSVSTLTIQRTQQEDSAVYLCASSLVRRNTGELFFGEGSRLTVL.

This clonotype showed up many times. The chain is built from TRBV18 and TRBJ1-1; D gene ambiguous. The CDR3 runs to 13 residues. The germline CDR1 and CDR2 sequences are KGHSH and LQKENI. Trimming left V 5 bases short and J 5 bases short, with 12 bases between. In DNA, the CDR3 is TGTGCCAGCTCAGCAAGCGAGAGGACTGAAGCTTTCTTT. Its protein is CASSASERTEAFF. The complete variable domain, with remaining parts taken from reference TRBV18 and TRBJ1-1, reads NAGVMQNPRHLVRRRGQEARLRCSPMKGHSHVYWYRQLPEEGLKFMVYLQKENIIDESGMPKERFSAEFPKEGPSILRIQQVVRGDSAAYFCASSASERTEAFFGQGTRLTVV.

This clonotype was recorded at least ten times. The chain joins TRBV29-1 to TRBJ2-7, with 10 bases fitting TRBD2. The germline gives CDR1 SQVTM, CDR2 ANQGSEA. The CDR3 consists of 16 residues. The junction had 11 bases not matched to a gene; V was cut back by 2 bases and J by 4 bases. The CDR3 DNA reads as TGCAGCGTTGAACTCTCTAGCGGGAGAAGTTCATACGAGCAGTACTTC. Its translation is CSVELSSGRSSYEQYF.

This clonotype has at least ten counts. The V gene is TRBV7-9, the J gene TRBJ2-2; 8 nucleotides line up with TRBD1. The CDR3 has 16 residues. The trim removed 7 bases at V and 5 bases at J, leaving 12 bases unmatched. Germline V gene sequence: CDR1 SEHNR, CDR2 FQNEAQ (reference sequence). CDR3 residues: CASNPDRVGGTGELFF. As DNA, the CDR3 is TGTGCCAGCAACCCGGACAGGGTCGGGGGTACCGGGGAGCTGTTTTTT.

In this sample, this clonotype turned up many times. The chain uses TRBV4-2 and TRBJ2-3; 12 bases fit TRBD2. V shed 4 bases, J shed 5 bases, and the junction held 7 bases outside the gene matches. Per germline, CDR1 LGHNA and CDR2 YNFKEQ. The CDR3 runs 16 residues. The CDR3 coding sequence is TGTGCCAGCAGCCGCCGGACTAGCGGGGAGGGAGATACGCAGTATTTT. It yields the protein CASSRRTSGEGDTQYF.

This sequence joins TRBV3-1 and TRBJ1-1; D gene uncertain. The CDR3 spans 14 residues. With 7 bases removed from V and 5 bases from J, the gap between germline ends came to 17 bases. The V gene's germline CDR1 is LGHDT and CDR2 YNNKEL (reference sequence). The chain's CDR3 is CASTPIQGVTEAFF. The DNA for the CDR3 is TGTGCCAGCACCCCCATTCAAGGAGTGACTGAAGCTTTCTTT.

This clonotype was observed many times. The V call is TRBV9, the J call TRBJ2-2, with TRBD1 identical over 7 bases. With 2 bases clipped from V and 2 bases from J, the junction kept 3 bases outside the gene matches. This CDR3 has 15 residues. Germline CDR1 reads SGDLS; CDR2 reads YYNGEE. Written as DNA, the CDR3 is TGTGCCAGCAGCGTGGGGGACAGTAACACCGGGGAGCTGTTTTTT. Translation: CASSVGDSNTGELFF.

This clonotype was detected many times. The rearrangement uses TRBV28 and TRBJ2-3; D unresolved. V gave up 6 bases and J gave up 1 base, with 14 bases separating them. The CDR3 spans 15 residues. Germline V gene sequence: CDR1 MDHEN, CDR2 SYDVKM. The CDR3 loop reads CASRTTAWGTDTQYF. The CDR3 DNA reads TGTGCCAGCAGGACCACTGCTTGGGGCACAGATACGCAGTATTTT.

This sequence joins TRBV3-1 and TRBJ2-2; no definite D call. Germline assignment: CDR1 LGHDT and CDR2 YNNKEL (reference sequence). The CDR3 consists of 11 residues. Trimming removed 4 bases from V and 7 bases from J, with 4 bases in between. The CDR3 is CASSRVGELFF. CDR3 DNA: TGTGCCAGCAGCCGAGTCGGGGAGCTGTTTTTT.

The chain is built from TRBV5-4 and TRBJ2-5; 8 nucleotides match TRBD2. This CDR3 has 15 amino acids. The V gene's germline CDR1 is SGHNT and CDR2 YYREEE (reference sequence). V was clipped by 4 bases and J by 4 bases; unmatched bases: 9. The CDR3 reads CASSRGLAEGETQYF. CDR3 nucleotide sequence: TGTGCCAGCAGCCGCGGACTAGCCGAGGGAGAGACCCAGTACTTC.

The sample holds a few counts of this clonotype. This chain connects TRBV7-3 to TRBJ2-6; D not resolved. V dropped 4 bases and J dropped 1 base, with 8 bases sitting between them. Germline CDR1 is SGHTA and CDR2 is FQGTGA. The CDR3 spans 15 residues. The CDR3: CASSSLGSGANVLTF. In DNA, the CDR3 is TGTGCCAGCAGCTCTTTGGGGTCTGGGGCCAACGTCCTGACTTTC.

The V call is TRBV29-1, the J call TRBJ2-1, with D possibly matching TRBD1 (6 bases). Germline values: CDR1 SQVTM, CDR2 ANQGSEA. The CDR3 totals 11 residues. V was clipped by 5 bases and J by 8 bases, with 10 bases between them. Here the CDR3 reads CSVSTGYEQFF. The DNA for the CDR3 is TGCAGCGTTTCAACAGGGTATGAGCAGTTCTTC.

Here the CDR3 reads CSVMSGGADEQFF. For the CDR3, the DNA is TGCAGCGTTATGTCCGGCGGAGCCGATGAGCAGTTCTTC. The chain employs TRBV29-1 and TRBJ2-1; D is uncertain. The V end lost 5 bases, the J end lost 8 bases, and 16 bases lay between the germline ends. The CDR3 length is 13 residues. Germline V lookup: CDR1 SQVTM, CDR2 ANQGSEA.

This clonotype was recorded many times. The chain uses TRBV29-1 and TRBJ2-1; D not certain. V lost 5 bases and J 10 bases, leaving 9 bases between the germline ends. This CDR3 contains 10 residues. Germline CDR1 is SQVTM and CDR2 is ANQGSEA. Written as DNA, the CDR3 is TGCAGCGTTTTTTTACGGGAGCAGTTCTTC. Protein product: CSVFLREQFF.

This clonotype was detected many times. The chain carries TRBV5-1 and TRBJ2-3; D possibly corresponds to TRBD2 (6 bases). Germline V lookup: CDR1 SGHRS, CDR2 YFSETQ. CDR3 length equals 14 residues. Trimming took 0 bases from V and 7 from J, leaving 12 bases between them. The chain's CDR3 is CASSLGTTPYTQYF. The CDR3 bases are TGCGCCAGCAGCTTGGGGACTACACCTTATACGCAGTATTTT.

Ten or more counts support this clonotype. The chain is built from TRBV29-1 and TRBJ1-5; D gene unclear. CDR1 is SQVTM, CDR2 ANQGSEA, per germline. V shed 5 bases and J shed 2 bases, with 7 bases lying between them. The length of the CDR3 is 12 residues. The CDR3 DNA reads as TGCAGCGTTCAATCAGGCAATCAGCCCCAGCATTTT. It specifies CSVQSGNQPQHF.

In its sample, this clonotype was seen a few times. V is TRBV5-1 and J is TRBJ2-2, with 9 bases aligning to TRBD1. Germline values: CDR1 SGHRS, CDR2 YFSETQ. V was pared by 2 bases and J by 3 bases, with 2 bases of the junction left unmatched. The CDR3 sequence is 15 residues long. The CDR3 DNA reads as TGCGCCAGCAGCTTCGGACAGGGGTACACCGGGGAGCTGTTTTTT. Amino acid sequence: CASSFGQGYTGELFF. Full variable domain (missing parts from reference TRBV5-1 and TRBJ2-2): KAGVTQTPRYLIKTRGQQVTLSCSPISGHRSVSWYQQTPGQGLQFLFEYFSETQRNKGNFPGRFSGRQFSNSRSEMNVSTLELGDSALYLCASSFGQGYTGELFFGEGSRLTVL.

This clonotype was counted at least ten times. This sequence joins TRBV5-1 and TRBJ2-3; D uncertain. The V gene lost 4 bases and the J gene lost 10 bases, with 19 bases spanning the gap. This CDR3 comprises 14 residues. CDR1 and CDR2 (germline): SGHRS, YFSETQ. This chain's CDR3 is CASSHWEPTLPQYF. CDR3 sequence (DNA): TGCGCCAGCAGCCACTGGGAACCTACCCTTCCGCAGTATTTT.

This clonotype was seen many times. V usage is TRBV28 and J usage is TRBJ1-6; D may be TRBD1 (5 bases). Trimming pared 2 bases from V and 6 bases from J, leaving 11 bases between. The length of the CDR3 is 15 residues. CDR1 is MDHEN and CDR2 is SYDVKM in the germline V gene. The CDR3 DNA is TGTGCCAGCAGTTTAGTCGCCAGGGCTAATTCACCCCTCCACTTT. Its translation: CASSLVARANSPLHF. Variable domain in full (rest from reference TRBV28 and TRBJ1-6): DVKVTQSSRYLVKRTGEKVFLECVQDMDHENMFWYRQDPGLGLRLIYFSYDVKMKEKGDIPEGYSVSREKKERFSLILESASTNQTSMYLCASSLVARANSPLHFGNGTRLTVT.

This chain connects TRBV5-6 to TRBJ1-4; no firm D call. The germline CDR1 and CDR2 sequences are SGHDT and YYEEEE. Trimming stripped 3 bases from V and 3 bases from J, with 9 bases between. CDR3 length equals 14 residues. In DNA, the CDR3 is TGTGCCAGCAGCTATAAAGCATCTAATGAAAAACTGTTTTTT. This translates into CASSYKASNEKLFF.

This clonotype has a count of ten or more. V gene TRBV12-3 or TRBV12-4 combines with J gene TRBJ2-2; D may be TRBD1 (6 bases). V lost 0 bases to trimming and J lost 1 base, with 21 bases between them. This CDR3 contains 20 residues. The CDR3 sequence: CASSLAVVRRDNLNTGELFF. The CDR3 DNA is TGTGCCAGCAGTTTAGCGGTGGTGAGAAGGGACAACTTGAACACCGGGGAGCTGTTTTTT.

In its sample, this clonotype was seen a few times. J is TRBJ2-3 and V is TRBV19, with 15 positions matching TRBD2. This CDR3 has 17 amino acids. Per germline, CDR1 LNHDA and CDR2 SQIVND (reference sequence). J lost 6 bases, V lost 4 bases, and 8 bases had no gene match. CDR3 sequence (DNA): TGTGCCAGTAGTACCTCCGGACTAGCGGGGGGGCGGGATACGCAGTATTTT. The encoded protein is CASSTSGLAGGRDTQYF.

This clonotype came up a few times. The CDR3 protein is CASGAAPELEQYF. Here the CDR3 DNA reads TGCGCCAGTGGGGCGGCTCCCGAACTCGAGCAGTACTTC. The chain combines TRBV5-1 with TRBJ2-7; D may be TRBD1 (5 bases). CDR1 and CDR2 (germline): SGHRS, YFSETQ. This CDR3 is built from 13 residues. With 8 bases removed from V and 6 bases from J, the gap between germline ends came to 18 bases.

This clonotype was found many times. The genes are TRBV15 and TRBJ1-4; TRBD1 might be the D (5 bases). In germline, CDR1 is LNHNV, CDR2 YYDKDF (reference sequence). Trimming removed 1 base from V and 6 bases from J, with 12 bases in between. The CDR3 covers 15 residues. CDR3 sequence reads: CATSRAIRDDEKLFF. DNA for the CDR3: TGTGCCACCAGCAGAGCCATCAGGGATGATGAAAAACTGTTTTTT.

This clonotype turned up a few times. The chain couples TRBV3-1 to TRBJ2-3; 7 bases are a match to TRBD2. Trimming cost V 9 bases and J 3 bases; bases outside gene matches: 6. CDR1 is LGHDT and CDR2 is YNNKEL in the germline V gene (reference sequence). CDR3 length: 13 residues. CDR3: CASYASGTDTQYF. The CDR3 coding sequence is TGTGCCAGTTATGCTAGCGGAACAGATACGCAGTATTTT.

Many counts were recorded for this clonotype. J is TRBJ2-1 and V is TRBV15; TRBD2 is a possible D gene (6 bases). The CDR3 is made up of 15 amino acids. Trimming pared 5 bases from V and 0 bases from J, leaving 11 bases between. The germline gives CDR1 LNHNV, CDR2 YYDKDF (reference sequence). The CDR3 sequence: CATSGLTGSYNEQFF. CDR3 nucleotides: TGTGCCACCAGCGGACTAACCGGCTCCTACAATGAGCAGTTCTTC.

This clonotype was seen many times. The gene calls are TRBV29-1 and TRBJ2-1; tentatively, D is TRBD2 (6 bases). The V gene lost 4 bases and the J gene lost 9 bases, with 13 bases spanning the gap. Per germline, CDR1 SQVTM and CDR2 ANQGSEA. The CDR3 extends over 12 amino acids. The CDR3 loop reads CSVVGTWGEQFF. In DNA form, the CDR3 reads TGCAGCGTTGTCGGGACTTGGGGTGAGCAGTTCTTC.